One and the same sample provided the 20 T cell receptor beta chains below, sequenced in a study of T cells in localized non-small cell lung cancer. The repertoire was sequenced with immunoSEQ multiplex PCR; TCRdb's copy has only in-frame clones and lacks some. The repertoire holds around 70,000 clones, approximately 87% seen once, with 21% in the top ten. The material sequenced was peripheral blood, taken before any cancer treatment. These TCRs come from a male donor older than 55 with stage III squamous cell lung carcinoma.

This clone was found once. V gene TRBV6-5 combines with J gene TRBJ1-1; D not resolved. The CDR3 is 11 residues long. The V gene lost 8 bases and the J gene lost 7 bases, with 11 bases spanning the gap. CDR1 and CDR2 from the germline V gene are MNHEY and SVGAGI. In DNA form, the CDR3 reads TGTGCCAGCGGGTCAGATGGTGAAGCTTTCTTT. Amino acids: CASGSDGEAFF.

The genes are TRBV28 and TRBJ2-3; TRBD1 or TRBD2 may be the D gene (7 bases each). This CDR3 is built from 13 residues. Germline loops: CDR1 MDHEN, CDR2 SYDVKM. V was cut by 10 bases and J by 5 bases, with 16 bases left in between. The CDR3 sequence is CATWEGAVDTQYF. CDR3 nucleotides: TGTGCCACCTGGGAGGGGGCAGTAGATACGCAGTATTTT.

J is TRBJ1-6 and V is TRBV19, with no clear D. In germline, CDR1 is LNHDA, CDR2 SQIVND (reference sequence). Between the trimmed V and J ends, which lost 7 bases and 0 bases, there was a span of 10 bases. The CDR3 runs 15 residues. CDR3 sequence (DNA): TGTGCCAGTATCGAGAGAGACTCCTATAATTCACCCCTCCACTTT. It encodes CASIERDSYNSPLHF.

The DNA of the CDR3 is TGCGCCAGCAGCTTGGCCGGGACAGGGATGGGTACGCAGTATTTT. It yields the protein CASSLAGTGMGTQYF. The chain combines TRBV5-1 with TRBJ2-3; 9 bases align to TRBD1. After removal of 0 bases from V and 8 bases from J, the junction contained 7 bases not matched to a gene. There are 15 residues in the CDR3. The germline V gene encodes CDR1 SGHRS and CDR2 YFSETQ.

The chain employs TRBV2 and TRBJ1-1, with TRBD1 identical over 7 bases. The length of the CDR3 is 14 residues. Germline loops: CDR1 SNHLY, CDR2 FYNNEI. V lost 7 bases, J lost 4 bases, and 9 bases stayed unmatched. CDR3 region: CASIEGQWTTEAFF. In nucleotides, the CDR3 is TGTGCCAGCATCGAGGGACAGTGGACCACTGAAGCTTTCTTT. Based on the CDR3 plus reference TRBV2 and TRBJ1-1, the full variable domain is EPEVTQTPSHQVTQMGQEVILRCVPISNHLYFYWYRQILGQKVEFLVSFYNNEISEKSEIFDDQFSVERPDGSNFTLKIRSTKLEDSAMYFCASIEGQWTTEAFFGQGTRLTVV.

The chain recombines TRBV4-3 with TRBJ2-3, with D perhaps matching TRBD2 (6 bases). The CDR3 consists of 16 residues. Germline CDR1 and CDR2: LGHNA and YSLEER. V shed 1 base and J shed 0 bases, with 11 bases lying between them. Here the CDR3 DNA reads TGCGCCAGCAGCCAAGCCCCCGGGGGAAGCACAGATACGCAGTATTTT. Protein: CASSQAPGGSTDTQYF.

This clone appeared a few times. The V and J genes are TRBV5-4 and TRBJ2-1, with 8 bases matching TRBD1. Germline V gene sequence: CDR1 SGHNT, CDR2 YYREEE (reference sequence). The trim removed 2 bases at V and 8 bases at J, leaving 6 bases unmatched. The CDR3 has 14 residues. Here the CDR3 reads CASSFVTGDYEQFF. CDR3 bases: TGTGCCAGCAGCTTTGTGACAGGGGACTATGAGCAGTTCTTC.

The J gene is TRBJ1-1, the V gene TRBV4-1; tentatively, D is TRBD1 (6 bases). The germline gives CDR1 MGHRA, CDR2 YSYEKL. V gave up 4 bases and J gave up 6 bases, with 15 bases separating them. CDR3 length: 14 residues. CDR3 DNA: TGCGCCAGCAGCCCTGGGGAAAGGGGGGCTGAAGCTTTCTTT. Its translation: CASSPGERGAEAFF.

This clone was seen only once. The CDR3 nucleotides read TGTGCCAGTAGTCCCGGGGGGGTCCCTAACTATGGCTACACCTTC. It is translated as CASSPGGVPNYGYTF. This rearrangement joins TRBV19 to TRBJ1-2, with a weak D call TRBD1 (5 bases). CDR3 size: 15 residues. Germline values: CDR1 LNHDA, CDR2 SQIVND (reference sequence). V shed 5 bases and J shed 0 bases, with 13 bases lying between them.

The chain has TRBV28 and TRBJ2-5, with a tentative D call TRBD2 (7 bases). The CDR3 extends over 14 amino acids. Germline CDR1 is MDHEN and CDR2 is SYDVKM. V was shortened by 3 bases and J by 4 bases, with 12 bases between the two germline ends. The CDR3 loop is CASSFPGGRETQYF. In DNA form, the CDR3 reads TGTGCCAGCAGTTTCCCCGGGGGGCGAGAGACCCAGTACTTC. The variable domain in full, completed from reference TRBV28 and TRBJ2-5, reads DVKVTQSSRYLVKRTGEKVFLECVQDMDHENMFWYRQDPGLGLRLIYFSYDVKMKEKGDIPEGYSVSREKKERFSLILESASTNQTSMYLCASSFPGGRETQYFGPGTRLLVL.

The CDR3 loop is CAWSENRETQYF. The CDR3 DNA sequence: TGTGCCTGGAGTGAGAATCGAGAGACCCAGTACTTC. The chain joins TRBV30 to TRBJ2-5; the D is unclear. The CDR3 covers 12 residues. With 1 base removed from V and 4 bases from J, the gap between germline ends came to 7 bases. Germline values: CDR1 GTSNPN, CDR2 SVGIG (reference sequence).

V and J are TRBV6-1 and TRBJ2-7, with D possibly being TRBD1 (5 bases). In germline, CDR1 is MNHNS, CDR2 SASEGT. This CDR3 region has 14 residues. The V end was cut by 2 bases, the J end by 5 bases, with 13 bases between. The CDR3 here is CASSEQGSLHEQYF. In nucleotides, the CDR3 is TGTGCCAGCAGTGAACAGGGTAGCCTCCACGAGCAGTACTTC.

The CDR3 DNA reads TGTGCCAGCAGCTTAGATGCGGGGGCTAGCACAGATACGCAGTATTTT. Encoded protein: CASSLDAGASTDTQYF. The chain employs TRBV7-8 and TRBJ2-3; D possibly corresponds to TRBD2 (7 bases). Germline assignment: CDR1 SGHVS and CDR2 FQNEAQ. The V gene lost 1 base and the J gene lost 0 bases, with 11 bases spanning the gap. The length of the CDR3 is 16 residues. The full variable domain, completed using reference TRBV7-8 and TRBJ2-3, is GAGVSQSPRYKVAKRGQDVALRCDPISGHVSLFWYQQALGQGPEFLTYFQNEAQLDKSGLPSDRFFAERPEGSVSTLKIQRTQQEDSAVYLCASSLDAGASTDTQYFGPGTRLTVL.

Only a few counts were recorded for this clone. CDR3 protein: CASSERGNKEPQHF. The CDR3 DNA is TGTGCCAGCAGTGAGAGGGGGAATAAGGAGCCCCAGCATTTT. The chain links TRBV2 to TRBJ1-5, with D possibly TRBD1 on 6 matching bases. The ends were cut back, 3 bases at V and 8 bases at J, with 14 bases in the middle. Germline V gene sequence: CDR1 SNHLY, CDR2 FYNNEI. The CDR3 has 14 residues.

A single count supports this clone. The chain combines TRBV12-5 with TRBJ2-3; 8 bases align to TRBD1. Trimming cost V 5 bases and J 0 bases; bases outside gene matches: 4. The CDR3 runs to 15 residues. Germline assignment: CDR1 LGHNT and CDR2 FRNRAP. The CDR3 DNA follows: TGTGCTAGTGGTCCTGGGACAGGAAGCACAGATACGCAGTATTTT. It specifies CASGPGTGSTDTQYF.

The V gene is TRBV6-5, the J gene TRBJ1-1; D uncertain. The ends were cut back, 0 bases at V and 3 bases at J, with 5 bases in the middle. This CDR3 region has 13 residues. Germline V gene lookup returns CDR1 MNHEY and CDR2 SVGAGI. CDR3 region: CASSYSKYTEAFF. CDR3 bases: TGTGCCAGCAGTTACTCGAAGTACACTGAAGCTTTCTTT.

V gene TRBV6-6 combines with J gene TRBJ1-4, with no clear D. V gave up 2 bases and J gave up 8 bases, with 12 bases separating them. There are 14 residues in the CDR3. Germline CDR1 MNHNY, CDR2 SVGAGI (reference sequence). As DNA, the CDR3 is TGTGCCAGCAGTTACCCCGGTTTGGGCGAAAAACTGTTTTTT. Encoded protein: CASSYPGLGEKLFF.

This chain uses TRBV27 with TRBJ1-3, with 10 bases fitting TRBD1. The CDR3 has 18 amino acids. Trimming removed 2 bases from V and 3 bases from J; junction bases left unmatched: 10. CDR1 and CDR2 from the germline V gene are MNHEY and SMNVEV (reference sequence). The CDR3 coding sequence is TGTGCCAGCAGTTTACGGGCCGACAGGGGGCTACTTGGAAACACCATATATTTT. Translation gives CASSLRADRGLLGNTIYF.

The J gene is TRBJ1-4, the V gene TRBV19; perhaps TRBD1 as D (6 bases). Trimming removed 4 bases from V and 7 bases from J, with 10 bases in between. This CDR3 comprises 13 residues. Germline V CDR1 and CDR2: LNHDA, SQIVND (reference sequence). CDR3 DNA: TGTGCCAGTAGTACCGGGGGCGGTGAAAAACTGTTTTTT. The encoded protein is CASSTGGGEKLFF.

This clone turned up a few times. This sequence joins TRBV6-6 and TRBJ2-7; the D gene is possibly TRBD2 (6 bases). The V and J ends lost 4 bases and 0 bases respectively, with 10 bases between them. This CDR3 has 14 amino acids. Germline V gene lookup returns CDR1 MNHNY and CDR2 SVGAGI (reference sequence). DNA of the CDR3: TGTGCCAGCAGTTCGCGGGGTCCCTCCTACGAGCAGTACGTC. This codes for CASSSRGPSYEQYV.